This TCR beta chain is from a study of persistence of HIV-infected CD4 T cells. Lysates of CMV-infected fibroblasts at 10 ug/mL stimulated these cells. Responding CD4+ T cells were sorted by upregulation of both CD40 ligand and CD69. In regard to this clone: What it binds is not known.

Sequencing used immunoSEQ version 4 in survey mode. Profiled with immunoSEQ multiplex PCR; TCRdb holds only in-frame clones, not every one. The sample lists fewer than 7,000 clones, 55% to 70% occurring once. This CDR3 is built from 14 residues. The V gene lost 5 bases and the J gene lost 1 base, with 11 bases spanning the gap. CDR1 is SGHTA and CDR2 is FQGTGA in the germline V gene. The origin of this receptor is an adult man with HIV who was CMV-seropositive. Sample: CD4+ T cells sorted from PBMCs after roughly 20-hour stimulation, taken from a patient who received antiretroviral therapy. The rearrangement joins TRBV7-3 to TRBJ1-1; the D is unclear. CDR3 in amino acids: CASSQGAGNTEAFF. The CDR3 DNA follows: TGTGCCAGCAGCCAAGGAGCAGGGAACACTGAAGCTTTCTTT.